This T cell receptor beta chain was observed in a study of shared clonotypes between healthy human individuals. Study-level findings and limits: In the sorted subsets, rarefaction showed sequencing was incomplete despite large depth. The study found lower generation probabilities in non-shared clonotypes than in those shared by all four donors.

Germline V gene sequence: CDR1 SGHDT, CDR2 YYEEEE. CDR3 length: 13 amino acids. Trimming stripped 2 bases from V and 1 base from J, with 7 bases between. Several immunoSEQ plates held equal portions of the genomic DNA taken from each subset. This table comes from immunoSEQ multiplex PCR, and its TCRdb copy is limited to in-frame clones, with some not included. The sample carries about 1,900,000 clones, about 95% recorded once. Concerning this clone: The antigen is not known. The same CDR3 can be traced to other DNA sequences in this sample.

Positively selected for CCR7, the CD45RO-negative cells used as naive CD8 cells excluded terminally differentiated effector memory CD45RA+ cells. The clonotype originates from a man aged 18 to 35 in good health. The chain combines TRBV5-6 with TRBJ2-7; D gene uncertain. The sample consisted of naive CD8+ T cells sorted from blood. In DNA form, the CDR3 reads TGTGCCAGCAGCTTCGGAGTATCCTACGAGCAGTACTTC. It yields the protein CASSFGVSYEQYF.